Listed here is a single T cell receptor (beta chain). The data are from a study of shared clonotypes between healthy human individuals. The germline V gene has CDR1 MNHNY and CDR2 SVGAGI (reference sequence). Trimming took off 5 bases at V and 7 bases at J, with 15 bases between the two ends. The CDR3 consists of 14 residues. TCRdb's copy holds only in-frame clones and misses some; the assay was immunoSEQ multiplex PCR. This sample has about 2.3 million clones, with approximately 90% found just once. The chain couples TRBV6-6 to TRBJ1-5; D uncertain. This receptor was obtained from a man between 18 and 29 years old in good health. Some clones in this sample may be carry-over from other donors' samples. The specimen sequenced was naive CD4+ T cells from PBMCs. Subset here: CD45RA+ positively selected. For the CDR3, the DNA is TGTGCCAGCAGTAATGATGCTCAGCGGCAGCCCCAGCATTTT. Its translation: CASSNDAQRQPQHF.